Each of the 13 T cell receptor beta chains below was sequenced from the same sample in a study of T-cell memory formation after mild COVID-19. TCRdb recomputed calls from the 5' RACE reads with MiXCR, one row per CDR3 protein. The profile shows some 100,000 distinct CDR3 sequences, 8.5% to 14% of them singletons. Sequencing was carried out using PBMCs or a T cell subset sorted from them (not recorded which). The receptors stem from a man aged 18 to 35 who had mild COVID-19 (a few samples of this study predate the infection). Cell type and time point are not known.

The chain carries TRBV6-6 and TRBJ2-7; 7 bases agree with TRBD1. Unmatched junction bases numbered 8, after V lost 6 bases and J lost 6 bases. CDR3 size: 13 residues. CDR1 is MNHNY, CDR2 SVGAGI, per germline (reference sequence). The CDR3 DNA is TGTGCCAGCAGCGAAGGGGGCGGGTTCGAGCAGTACGTC. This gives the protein CASSEGGGFEQYV.

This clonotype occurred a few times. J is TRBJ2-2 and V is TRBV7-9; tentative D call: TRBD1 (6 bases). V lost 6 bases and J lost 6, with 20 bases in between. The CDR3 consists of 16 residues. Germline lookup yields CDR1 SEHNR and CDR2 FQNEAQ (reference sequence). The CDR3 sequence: CASRRPGTLSSGELFF. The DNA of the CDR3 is TGTGCCAGCAGACGCCCCGGGACATTGAGCTCCGGGGAGCTGTTTTTT.

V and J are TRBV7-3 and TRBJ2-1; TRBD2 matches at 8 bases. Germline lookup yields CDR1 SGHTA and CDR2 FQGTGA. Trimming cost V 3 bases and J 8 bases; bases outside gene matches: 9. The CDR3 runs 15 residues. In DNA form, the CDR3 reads TGTGCCAGCAGCTTTAGCGGGGAGAACGGTGATGAGCAGTTCTTC. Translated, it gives CASSFSGENGDEQFF.

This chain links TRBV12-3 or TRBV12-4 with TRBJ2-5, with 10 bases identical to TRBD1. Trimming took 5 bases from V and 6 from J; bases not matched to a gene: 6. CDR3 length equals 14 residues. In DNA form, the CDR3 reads TGTGCCAGCAGTGTGACAGGGGGCGCAAAGACCCAGTACTTC. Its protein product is CASSVTGGAKTQYF.

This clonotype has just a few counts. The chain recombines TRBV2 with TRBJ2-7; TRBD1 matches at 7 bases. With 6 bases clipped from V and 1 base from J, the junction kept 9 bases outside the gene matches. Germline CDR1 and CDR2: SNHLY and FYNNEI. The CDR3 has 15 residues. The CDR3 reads CASSDDRDPSYEQYF. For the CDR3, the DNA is TGTGCCAGCAGCGACGACAGGGATCCTTCCTACGAGCAGTACTTC.

CDR3 in DNA: TGTGCCAGCAGCCAAGCTCTGGGGGCTGGCACTGAAGCTTTCTTT. Its translation is CASSQALGAGTEAFF. V and J are TRBV4-2 and TRBJ1-1; D is possibly TRBD1 (6 bases). Germline CDR1 LGHNA, CDR2 YNFKEQ. Trimming pared 1 base from V and 4 bases from J, leaving 13 bases between. The length of the CDR3 is 15 residues.

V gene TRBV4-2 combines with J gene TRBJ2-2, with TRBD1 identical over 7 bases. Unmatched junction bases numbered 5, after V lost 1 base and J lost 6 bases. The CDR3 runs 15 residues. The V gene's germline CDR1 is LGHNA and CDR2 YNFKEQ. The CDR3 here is CASSQVKGAPGELFF. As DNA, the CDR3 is TGTGCCAGCAGCCAAGTCAAGGGGGCCCCCGGGGAGCTGTTTTTT.

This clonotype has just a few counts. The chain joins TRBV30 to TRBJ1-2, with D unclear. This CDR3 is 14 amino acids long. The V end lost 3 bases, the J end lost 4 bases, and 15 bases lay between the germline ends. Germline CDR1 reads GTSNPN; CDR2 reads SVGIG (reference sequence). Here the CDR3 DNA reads TGTGCCTGGAGCCAAGCTGCCGGCGCCTATGGCTACACCTTC. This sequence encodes CAWSQAAGAYGYTF.

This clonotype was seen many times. This CDR3 reads CASSLARMASEQYF. The CDR3 bases are TGTGCCAGCAGCTTGGCCAGGATGGCCTCGGAGCAGTACTTC. The gene calls are TRBV5-6 and TRBJ2-7; D is ambiguous. CDR3 length: 14 amino acids. Germline assignment: CDR1 SGHDT and CDR2 YYEEEE. Trimming shortened V by 0 bases and J by 7 bases, and 14 bases separated the two germline ends.

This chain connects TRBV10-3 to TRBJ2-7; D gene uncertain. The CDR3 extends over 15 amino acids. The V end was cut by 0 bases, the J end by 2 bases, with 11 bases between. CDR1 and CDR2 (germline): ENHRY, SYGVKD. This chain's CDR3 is CAISESNPGTYEQYF. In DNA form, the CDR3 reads TGTGCCATCAGTGAGTCGAATCCAGGCACCTACGAGCAGTACTTC.

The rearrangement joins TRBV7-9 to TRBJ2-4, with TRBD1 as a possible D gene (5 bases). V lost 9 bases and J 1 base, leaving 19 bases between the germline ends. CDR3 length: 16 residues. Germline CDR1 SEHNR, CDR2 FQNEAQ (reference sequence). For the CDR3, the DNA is TGTGCCAGTTCTTTCCTTGGGGCGACGGCCAAAAACATTCAGTACTTC. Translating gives CASSFLGATAKNIQYF.

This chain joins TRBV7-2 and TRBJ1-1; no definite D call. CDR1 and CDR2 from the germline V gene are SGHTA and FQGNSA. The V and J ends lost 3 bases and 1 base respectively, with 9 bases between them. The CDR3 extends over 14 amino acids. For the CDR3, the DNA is TGTGCCAGCAGCTTCCACAGCACGAACACTGAAGCTTTCTTT. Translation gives CASSFHSTNTEAFF.

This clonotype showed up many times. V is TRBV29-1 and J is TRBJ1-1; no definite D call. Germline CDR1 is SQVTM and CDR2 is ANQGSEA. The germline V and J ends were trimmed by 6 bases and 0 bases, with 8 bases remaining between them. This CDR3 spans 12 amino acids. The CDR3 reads CSVAVMNTEAFF. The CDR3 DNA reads TGCAGCGTCGCAGTTATGAACACTGAAGCTTTCTTT. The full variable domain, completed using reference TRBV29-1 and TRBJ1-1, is SAVISQKPSRDICQRGTSLTIQCQVDSQVTMMFWYRQQPGQSLTLIATANQGSEATYESGFVIDKFPISRPNLTFSTLTVSNMSPEDSSIYLCSVAVMNTEAFFGQGTRLTVV.